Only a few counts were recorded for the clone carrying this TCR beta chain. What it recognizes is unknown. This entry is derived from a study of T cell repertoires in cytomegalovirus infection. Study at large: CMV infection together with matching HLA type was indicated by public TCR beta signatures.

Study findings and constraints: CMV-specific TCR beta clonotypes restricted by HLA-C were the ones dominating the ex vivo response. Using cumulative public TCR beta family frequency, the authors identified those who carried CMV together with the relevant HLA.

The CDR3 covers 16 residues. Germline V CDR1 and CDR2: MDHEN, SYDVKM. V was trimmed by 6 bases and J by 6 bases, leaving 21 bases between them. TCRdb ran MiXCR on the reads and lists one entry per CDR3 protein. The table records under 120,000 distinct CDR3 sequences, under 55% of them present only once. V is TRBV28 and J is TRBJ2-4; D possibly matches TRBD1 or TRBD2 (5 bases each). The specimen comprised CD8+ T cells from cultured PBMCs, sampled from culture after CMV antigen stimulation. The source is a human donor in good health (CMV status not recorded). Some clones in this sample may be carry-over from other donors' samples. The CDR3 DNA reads TGTGCCAGCAGCTACTCCGGGACGTCCGCAGGAAACATTCAGTACTTC. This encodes CASSYSGTSAGNIQYF.